The TCR beta chain described here comes from a study of T-cell memory formation after mild COVID-19. TCRdb ran MiXCR on the 5' RACE reads and lists one entry per CDR3 protein. This sample has some 300,000 distinct CDR3 sequences; less than 25% occur once, and the top ten carry 20% to 25%. There are 13 residues in the CDR3. Germline V lookup: CDR1 LGHDT, CDR2 YNNKEL (reference sequence). V was clipped by 1 base and J by 11 bases, with 14 bases between them. This clonotype was obtained from a man aged 18 to 30 who had mild COVID-19 (a few samples of this study predate the infection). Cell type and time point are not known. The rearrangement links TRBV3-1 to TRBJ1-1; D is perhaps TRBD1 (5 bases). The material sequenced was PBMCs or a T cell subset sorted from them (not recorded which). This CDR3 is CASSQGQSRSAFF. CDR3 nucleotide sequence: TGTGCCAGCAGCCAAGGACAGAGTAGGTCGGCTTTCTTT.